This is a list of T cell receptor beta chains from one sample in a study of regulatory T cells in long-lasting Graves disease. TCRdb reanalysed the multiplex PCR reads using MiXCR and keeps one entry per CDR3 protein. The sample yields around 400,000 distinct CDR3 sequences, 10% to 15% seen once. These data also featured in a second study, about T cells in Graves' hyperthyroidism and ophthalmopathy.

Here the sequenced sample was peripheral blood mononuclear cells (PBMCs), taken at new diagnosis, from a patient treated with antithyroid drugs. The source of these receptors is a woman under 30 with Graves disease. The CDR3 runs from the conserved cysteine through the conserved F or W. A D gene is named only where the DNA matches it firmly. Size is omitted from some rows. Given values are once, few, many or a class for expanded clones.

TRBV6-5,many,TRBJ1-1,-,CASSYNRGLGAFF,TGTGCCAGCAGTTATAATCGGGGCCTGGGAGCTTTCTTT
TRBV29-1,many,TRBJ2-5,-,CSVRHQETQYF,TGCAGCGTACGGCACCAAGAGACCCAGTACTTC
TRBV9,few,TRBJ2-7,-,CASSGEDKPYEQYF,TGTGCCAGCAGCGGCGAGGACAAACCCTACGAGCAGTACTTC
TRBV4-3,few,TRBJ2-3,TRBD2,CASSQDSGSGGTDTQYF,TGCGCCAGCAGCCAAGACTCAGGGAGCGGGGGCACAGATACGCAGTATTTT
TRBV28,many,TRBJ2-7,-,CASSSLSETSYEQYF,TGTGCCAGCAGTTCCTTGTCGGAGACCTCCTACGAGCAGTACTTC
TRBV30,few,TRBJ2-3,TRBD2,CAWSGTSVPDTQYF,TGTGCCTGGAGTGGAACTAGCGTACCAGATACGCAGTATTTT
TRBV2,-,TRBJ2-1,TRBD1,CASSETGYDEQFF,TGTGCCAGCAGTGAGACAGGGTACGATGAGCAGTTCTTC
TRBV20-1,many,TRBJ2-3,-,CSARDQQSRDTQYF,TGCAGTGCTAGAGATCAGCAGTCCCGAGATACGCAGTATTTT
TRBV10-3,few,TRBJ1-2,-,CAISSPGTYGYTF,TGTGCCATCAGCTCCCCGGGGACCTATGGCTACACCTTC
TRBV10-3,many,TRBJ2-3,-,CAISEPDTDTQYF,TGTGCCATCAGTGAGCCGGACACAGATACGCAGTATTTT